These T cell receptor beta chains were read from a single sample in a study of T-cell memory formation after mild COVID-19. One entry per CDR3 protein results from TCRdb running MiXCR on the 5' RACE reads. Seen here are roughly 620,000 distinct CDR3 sequences, more than 15% observed once, and the top ten hold about 12%. Specimen: PBMCs or a T cell subset sorted from them (not recorded which). All receptors derive from an adult woman who had mild COVID-19 (a few samples of this study predate the infection). Cell type and time point are not known. Each CDR3 is given with its conserved first and last residue. A D gene is named only where the DNA matches it firmly. Clone size appears in some rows only: once, few, many, or a class for an expanded clone.

size,J,V,D,DNA,CDR3
NA,TRBJ1-5,TRBV20-1,TRBD1,TGCAGTGCTTTTACAGGGGGACAGCCCCAGCATTTT,CSAFTGGQPQHF
NA,TRBJ2-7,TRBV4-2,TRBD1,TGTGCCAGCAGCCAAGATCGGGGGGGACAGGGGGCCTACGAGCAGTACTTC,CASSQDRGGQGAYEQYF
NA,TRBJ2-2,TRBV27,TRBD1,TGTGCCAGCAGTTTCCGGACAGGCTCCCCCGGGGAGCTGTTTTTT,CASSFRTGSPGELFF
NA,TRBJ2-1,TRBV11-3,NA,TGTGCCAGCAGCTTAGTTTCAGCGAATGAGCAGTTCTTC,CASSLVSANEQFF
many,TRBJ1-1,TRBV6-6,NA,TGTGCCAGCGCTTTGGGAGGCACTGAAGCTTTCTTT,CASALGGTEAFF
few,TRBJ2-1,TRBV29-1,NA,TGCAGCGCCGGAGGGACCCCAGAGGGGTCTGAGCAGTTCTTC,CSAGGTPEGSEQFF
few,TRBJ2-5,TRBV5-1,NA,TGCGCCAGCAGCTTTAGCCTAGCAGTCGGGCGAGAGACCCAGTACTTC,CASSFSLAVGRETQYF
NA,TRBJ2-7,TRBV5-6,TRBD1,TGTGCCAGCAGCGCCGGACAGGGATCTCTCTACTACGAGCAGTACTTC,CASSAGQGSLYYEQYF
NA,TRBJ2-5,TRBV11-2,NA,TGTGCCAGCAGTTACTACGAAGTTCAAGAGACCCAGTACTTC,CASSYYEVQETQYF
NA,TRBJ1-1,TRBV6-5,NA,TGTGCCAGCAGAACTATTTCAGGCTCGAACACTGAAGCTTTCTTT,CASRTISGSNTEAFF
NA,TRBJ1-2,TRBV5-1,NA,TGCGCCAGCAGCGACCGCGGGACACTGGACGTCCTAATCAATGGCTACACCTTC,CASSDRGTLDVLINGYTF
NA,TRBJ1-3,TRBV12-3/TRBV12-4,TRBD1,TGTGCCAGCAGGGGGACAGGGGGCTGGAACACCATATATTTT,CASRGTGGWNTIYF
NA,TRBJ1-2,TRBV6-5,TRBD1,TGTGCCAGCAGTTCGGGCAGGGGGAGAGGCTACACCTTC,CASSSGRGRGYTF
NA,TRBJ1-5,TRBV5-1,NA,TGCGCCAGCAGGAAGGAGGGTCAGCCCCAGCATTTT,CASRKEGQPQHF
NA,TRBJ2-7,TRBV20-1,TRBD1,TGCAGTGCCCAGATGGAGGACAGGTACTCCTACGAGCAGTACTTC,CSAQMEDRYSYEQYF
NA,TRBJ2-2,TRBV27,NA,TGTGCCAGCAGTTTATCTCGCAGGGACGGAAGCACCGGGGAGCTGTTTTTT,CASSLSRRDGSTGELFF
NA,TRBJ1-1,TRBV6-5,NA,TGTGCCAGCAGTTATTCTCAGGAGACTGAAGCTTTCTTT,CASSYSQETEAFF
few,TRBJ2-3,TRBV10-3,TRBD2,TGTGCCATCAGTGAGCCAGCGACTAGCGAAACCGATACGCAGTATTTT,CAISEPATSETDTQYF
NA,TRBJ2-1,TRBV4-3,TRBD2,TGCGCCAGCAGCCAAGAGCTAGCGGGACGATTTAACAATGAGCAGTTCTTC,CASSQELAGRFNNEQFF
NA,TRBJ2-2,TRBV4-3,TRBD1,TGCGCCAGCAGCTACGGGACAGGGGGCGTTACCGGGGAGCTGTTTTTT,CASSYGTGGVTGELFF
NA,TRBJ2-7,TRBV7-2,TRBD2,TGTGCCAGCAGCTTAAGGACTAGCGGGAGATACGAGCAGTACTTC,CASSLRTSGRYEQYF
few,TRBJ1-1,TRBV20-1,TRBD1,TGCAGTGCTAGAGATCCCTACACAGGGGGCGCAGGAGCTTTCTTT,CSARDPYTGGAGAFF
NA,TRBJ2-1,TRBV12-3/TRBV12-4,NA,TGTGCCAGCAGTTTAGCCCTTCTGGGGAGTGCCTACAATGAGCAGTTCTTC,CASSLALLGSAYNEQFF
few,TRBJ2-6,TRBV5-1,NA,TGCGCCAGCAGCTTGTCAGGGGCAAGCTCTGGGGCCAACGTCCTGACTTTC,CASSLSGASSGANVLTF
NA,TRBJ2-5,TRBV3-1,NA,TGTGCCAGCAGCCAAGTTTTAGAGACCCAGTACTTC,CASSQVLETQYF
few,TRBJ2-1,TRBV10-3,NA,TGTGCCATCAGTGAAAAGGTCGTCGGCAATGAGCAGTTCTTC,CAISEKVVGNEQFF
NA,TRBJ2-7,TRBV6-5,TRBD2,TGTGCCAGCAGTTACTTGGGAGTAGGGACTAGTGCTAGGGAGCAGTACTTC,CASSYLGVGTSAREQYF